This entry concerns a single T cell receptor (beta chain). One end of the junction does not line up with germline, which may come from a read error. The source of the sample is a study of blood T cell repertoires in COVID-19. Background on the study: The United States, Italy and Spain provided the acute and convalescent COVID-19 samples.

Germline V gives CDR1 SGHTA, CDR2 FQGNSA. The CDR3 loop spans 17 amino acids. Per the original methods: The assay estimated nucleated cells by amplifying reference gene primers. Data came from immunoSEQ multiplex PCR; TCRdb stores just in-frame clones and leaves some out. That table gives V, J and clone size, and the DNA gave D and trimming. The sample has roughly 160,000 clones; about 85% are singletons. The source is a man aged 18 to 30 with acute or convalescent COVID-19. The V and J genes are TRBV7-2 and TRBJ2-1, with D possibly being TRBD2 (5 bases). Sequences were obtained from peripheral blood. For the CDR3, the DNA is TGTGCCAGCAGCCTAGCCAAAGACCGGAGCTCCTACAATGAGCAGTTCTTC. Its protein is CASSLAKDRSSYNEQFF.